This T cell receptor beta chain is drawn from a study of cytomegalovirus exposure and HLA in healthy donors. Study-wide background: Early on, a data release was issued that held tens of millions of unique TCRs from HLA-typed donors. Broader study findings: According to the study, roughly 160 TCR beta chains were cytomegalovirus-associated.

A word on this clone: Its antigen remains unknown.

A multiplex PCR was run with 60 Vbeta primers and 13 Jbeta primers. TCRdb's copy holds only in-frame clones and misses some; the assay was immunoSEQ multiplex PCR. The listing contains fewer than 150,000 clones. V lost 3 bases, J lost 5 bases, and 7 bases stayed unmatched. CDR1 and CDR2 from the germline V gene are SGHTA and FQGTGA. CDR3 size: 15 residues. The receptor was derived from a man in his forties in good health and CMV-seronegative. The rearrangement links TRBV7-3 to TRBJ2-1; TRBD2 matches 7 bases. The source material was PBMCs. CDR3 loop: CASSFGGEAHNEQFF. CDR3 DNA sequence: TGTGCCAGCAGCTTTGGGGGGGAGGCTCACAATGAGCAGTTCTTC. The variable domain in full, with the rest retrieved from reference TRBV7-3 and TRBJ2-1, is GAGVSQTPSNKVTEKGKYVELRCDPISGHTALYWYRQSLGQGPEFLIYFQGTGAADDSGLPNDRFFAVRPEGSVSTLKIQRTERGDSAVYLCASSFGGEAHNEQFFGPGTRLTVL.